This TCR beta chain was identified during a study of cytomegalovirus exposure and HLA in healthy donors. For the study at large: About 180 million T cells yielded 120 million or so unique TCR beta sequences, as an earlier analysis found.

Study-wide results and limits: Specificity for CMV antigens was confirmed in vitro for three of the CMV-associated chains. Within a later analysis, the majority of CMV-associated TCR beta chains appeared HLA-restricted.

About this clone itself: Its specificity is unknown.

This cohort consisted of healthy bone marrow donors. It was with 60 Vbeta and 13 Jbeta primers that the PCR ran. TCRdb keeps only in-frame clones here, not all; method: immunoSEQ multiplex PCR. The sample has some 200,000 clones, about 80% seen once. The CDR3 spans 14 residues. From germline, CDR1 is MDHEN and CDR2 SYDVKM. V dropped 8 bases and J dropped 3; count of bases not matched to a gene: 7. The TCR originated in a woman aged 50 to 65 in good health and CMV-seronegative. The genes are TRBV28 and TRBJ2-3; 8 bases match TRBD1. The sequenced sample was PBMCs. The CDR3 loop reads CASGSQGATDTQYF. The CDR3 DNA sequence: TGTGCCAGCGGAAGCCAGGGGGCAACAGATACGCAGTATTTT.